This entry lists 19 T cell receptor beta chains sequenced from one sample in a study of PD-1 blockade in classical Hodgkin lymphoma. Some clones are missing from TCRdb's copy, which holds only in-frame ones; the method was immunoSEQ multiplex PCR. The sample records about 110,000 clones, around nine tenths being singletons. Time point noted: cycle 4 day 1 (C4D1), after about 6 weeks of nivolumab. Brentuximab vedotin exposure varied among the patients, all of whom had relapsed after autologous stem cell transplantation. The sample consisted of peripheral blood mononuclear cells (PBMCs), taken before the fourth cycle of nivolumab. The source of these receptors is a human donor with classical Hodgkin lymphoma.

The chain couples TRBV7-9 to TRBJ1-5; perhaps TRBD1 as D (5 bases). V was clipped by 0 bases and J by 0 bases, with 15 bases between them. The CDR3 is 18 amino acids. CDR1 and CDR2 (germline): SEHNR, FQNEAQ (reference sequence). DNA of the CDR3: TGTGCCAGCAGCTTAGCGGAGACGGGGGACTATAGCAATCAGCCCCAGCATTTT. Protein: CASSLAETGDYSNQPQHF.

This chain connects TRBV4-3 to TRBJ2-5, with 13 bases identical to TRBD2. The germline CDR1 and CDR2 sequences are LGHNA and YSLEER. J gave up 5 bases and V 0 bases, and 6 bases lay outside the gene matches. This CDR3 has 17 amino acids. CDR3 residues: CASSQDLLAGGGETQYF. CDR3 bases: TGCGCCAGCAGCCAAGATTTACTAGCGGGAGGGGGGGAGACCCAGTACTTC.

The V and J genes are TRBV5-4 and TRBJ2-5; D call uncertain. V lost 0 bases and J 1 base, leaving 10 bases between the germline ends. The germline V gene has CDR1 SGHNT and CDR2 YYREEE (reference sequence). This CDR3 contains 15 residues. Here the CDR3 reads CASSLESRRQETQYF. DNA for the CDR3: TGTGCCAGCAGCTTGGAGTCCCGTCGCCAAGAGACCCAGTACTTC.

The chain couples TRBV5-1 to TRBJ1-1; maybe TRBD1 (6 bases). The V end lost 4 bases, the J end lost 3 bases, and 13 bases lay between the germline ends. CDR3 size: 14 residues. Germline CDR1 is SGHRS and CDR2 is YFSETQ. This CDR3 reads CASSVQGLDTEAFF. DNA of the CDR3: TGCGCCAGCAGCGTGCAGGGGCTTGACACTGAAGCTTTCTTT.

The rearrangement uses TRBV7-2 and TRBJ2-6, with D hard to call. Trimming cost V 3 bases and J 1 base, with 13 bases left between them. Germline CDR1 is SGHTA and CDR2 is FQGNSA. The CDR3 is 17 residues long. The CDR3 DNA is TGTGCCAGCAGCTTTCCCCCAGGAAGTTCTGGGGCCAACGTCCTGACTTTC. Its protein is CASSFPPGSSGANVLTF.

The gene calls are TRBV4-1 and TRBJ1-4; the D is unclear. The CDR3 contains 15 residues. Per the germline V gene, CDR1 is MGHRA and CDR2 is YSYEKL. V was trimmed by 3 bases and J by 5 bases, leaving 13 bases between them. The CDR3: CASSQGISGNEKLFF. The CDR3, as DNA: TGCGCCAGCAGCCAGGGGATTTCGGGGAATGAAAAACTGTTTTTT.

The chain is built from TRBV7-9 and TRBJ2-7, with D perhaps TRBD1 (5 bases). The CDR3 contains 13 residues. Germline V lookup: CDR1 SEHNR, CDR2 FQNEAQ (reference sequence). V shed 3 bases and J shed 3 bases, with 9 bases lying between them. The CDR3 nucleotides are TGTGCCAGCAGCTTGACAGAACTCTACGAGCAGTACTTC. Translation: CASSLTELYEQYF.

The rearrangement links TRBV6-5 to TRBJ1-1; the D gene is possibly TRBD1 (5 bases). V was shortened by 2 bases and J by 1 base, with 14 bases between the two germline ends. Germline V gene lookup returns CDR1 MNHEY and CDR2 SVGAGI. The CDR3 is 16 residues long. CDR3 loop: CASSYIRRGKNTEAFF. The CDR3 DNA follows: TGTGCCAGCAGTTACATTAGACGGGGGAAGAACACTGAAGCTTTCTTT.

The chain joins TRBV2 to TRBJ1-5; D call uncertain. The V and J ends lost 3 bases and 0 bases respectively, with 3 bases between them. CDR3 length: 13 residues. Germline assignment: CDR1 SNHLY and CDR2 FYNNEI. CDR3 region: CASSDDSNQPQHF. The CDR3 coding sequence is TGTGCCAGCAGTGATGATAGCAATCAGCCCCAGCATTTT.

The V gene is TRBV20-1, the J gene TRBJ1-2; no clear D gene. The germline gives CDR1 DFQATT, CDR2 SNEGSKA (reference sequence). There are 8 residues in the CDR3. V lost 4 bases and J 8 bases, leaving 2 bases between the germline ends. The CDR3 spells CSANGYTF. The CDR3 DNA reads TGCAGTGCTAACGGCTACACCTTC.

The gene calls are TRBV28 and TRBJ1-4, with 7 bases lining up with TRBD1. Germline V CDR1 and CDR2: MDHEN, SYDVKM. The CDR3 contains 15 residues. J lost 5 bases, V lost 6 bases, and 9 bases had no gene match. The CDR3 DNA follows: TGTGCCAGCAGATTCTCGGACAGGAAAAATGAAAAACTGTTTTTT. Translating gives CASRFSDRKNEKLFF.

The chain combines TRBV15 with TRBJ2-2; TRBD2 might be the D (6 bases). V was pared by 5 bases and J by 7 bases, with 14 bases between. Germline CDR1 reads LNHNV; CDR2 reads YYDKDF (reference sequence). There are 14 residues in the CDR3. In DNA form, the CDR3 reads TGTGCCACCAGCCTGACACTGGAGGGCGGGGAGCTGTTTTTT. Translation: CATSLTLEGGELFF.

V and J are TRBV29-1 and TRBJ1-2; the D gene is possibly TRBD1 (5 bases). Trimming stripped 5 bases from V and 6 bases from J, with 25 bases between. CDR1 is SQVTM and CDR2 is ANQGSEA in the germline V gene. The CDR3 has 16 residues. This CDR3 reads CSVLPPLGRPGNGYTF. Here the CDR3 DNA reads TGCAGCGTTCTACCACCGCTCGGCCGGCCAGGGAATGGCTACACCTTC.

The V and J genes are TRBV6-5 and TRBJ2-1; TRBD2 matches 12 bases. Germline-derived CDR1 and CDR2 are MNHEY and SVGAGI. There are 15 residues in the CDR3. CDR3 amino acids: CATGTSGFGYNEQFF. The CDR3 DNA sequence: TGTGCAACCGGGACTAGCGGGTTTGGCTACAATGAGCAGTTCTTC.

The chain recombines TRBV14 with TRBJ2-1; D not resolved. There are 11 residues in the CDR3. Germline assignment: CDR1 SGHDN and CDR2 FVKESK. V was cut by 1 base and J by 12 bases, with 7 bases left in between. The CDR3 here is CASSQALRQFF. CDR3 sequence (DNA): TGTGCCAGCAGCCAAGCTCTACGGCAGTTCTTC.

This chain uses TRBV27 with TRBJ2-1; TRBD1 agrees at 7 bases. The CDR3 has 12 amino acids. The germline gives CDR1 MNHEY, CDR2 SMNVEV (reference sequence). The trim removed 2 bases at V and 12 bases at J, leaving 4 bases unmatched. The CDR3 DNA follows: TGTGCCAGCAGTTTAACAGGGGTTGGGCAGTTCTTC. This sequence encodes CASSLTGVGQFF.

V and J are TRBV19 and TRBJ2-7, with 8 bases identical to TRBD1. V trimming: 5 bases; J trimming: 0 bases; junction bases outside the gene matches: 6. The CDR3 loop spans 15 amino acids. Germline loops: CDR1 LNHDA, CDR2 SQIVND (reference sequence). The CDR3 bases are TGTGCCAGTAGTGTGACAGGGGATCACTCCTACGAGCAGTACTTC. It specifies CASSVTGDHSYEQYF.

The chain links TRBV7-2 to TRBJ1-3; D is undetermined. The CDR3 consists of 15 residues. V was shortened by 5 bases and J by 0 bases, with 11 bases between the two germline ends. Per germline, CDR1 SGHTA and CDR2 FQGNSA. The CDR3 DNA follows: TGTGCCAGCAGCCCACATTTGTTCTCTGGAAACACCATATATTTT. Protein product: CASSPHLFSGNTIYF.

The chain is built from TRBV5-4 and TRBJ2-3; D assignment may be TRBD1 or TRBD2 (5 bases each). The CDR3 loop spans 16 amino acids. Germline values: CDR1 SGHNT, CDR2 YYREEE (reference sequence). V dropped 0 bases and J dropped 3 bases, with 14 bases sitting between them. The DNA for the CDR3 is TGTGCCAGCAGCTTGGCCGGGACCAGGCAAACAGATACGCAGTATTTT. It encodes CASSLAGTRQTDTQYF.